Below, 21 T cell receptor beta chains from the same sample are listed, as sequenced in a study of blood T cell repertoires in COVID-19. Some clones are missing from TCRdb's copy, which holds only in-frame ones; the method was immunoSEQ multiplex PCR. This sample has 200,000 to 300,000 clones, with around four fifths found just once. Input material: peripheral blood. These receptors originate from a woman aged 60 to 75 with active or convalescent COVID-19.

The CDR3 DNA sequence: TGTGCGGGCGGGCCCTCAGCCGTCAAAGGACAGACCCAGTACTTC. As protein: CAGGPSAVKGQTQYF. The J gene is TRBJ2-5, the V gene TRBV2; D might be TRBD2 (5 bases). The CDR3 loop spans 15 amino acids. Germline CDR1 and CDR2: SNHLY and FYNNEI.

V is TRBV5-6 and J is TRBJ2-7; 8 bases map to TRBD1. The CDR3 is 14 amino acids. Germline CDR1 and CDR2: SGHDT and YYEEEE. Unmatched junction bases numbered 11, after V lost 5 bases and J lost 7 bases. CDR3 nucleotides: TGTGCCAGCAGTTTTTTCGACAGGGGCTCTGAGCAGTACGTC. Its protein product is CASSFFDRGSEQYV.

This chain joins TRBV19 and TRBJ1-2; 11 positions match TRBD1. Trimming took 6 bases from V and 7 from J; bases not matched to a gene: 7. The CDR3 is made up of 14 amino acids. From germline, CDR1 is LNHDA and CDR2 SQIVND (reference sequence). CDR3 residues: CASRGQGVFSGYTF. CDR3 coding DNA: TGTGCCAGTAGGGGACAGGGGGTCTTCTCTGGCTACACCTTC.

The chain uses TRBV25-1 and TRBJ2-5, with 15 nucleotides matching TRBD2. The CDR3 covers 16 residues. With V trimmed by 2 bases and J by 9 bases, 7 bases remained unmatched. Germline V gene lookup returns CDR1 MGHDK and CDR2 SYGVNS. CDR3 in amino acids: CASSEPGLAGGPAQYF. CDR3 bases: TGTGCCAGCAGTGAACCGGGACTAGCGGGGGGCCCAGCCCAGTACTTC.

This chain joins TRBV30 and TRBJ2-3; D uncertain. The CDR3 totals 14 residues. Germline CDR1 and CDR2: GTSNPN and SVGIG (reference sequence). Trimming stripped 2 bases from V and 2 bases from J, with 11 bases between. For the CDR3, the DNA is TGTGCCTGGAGTCGCGGCCTCGTCACAGATACGCAGTATTTT. Amino acid sequence: CAWSRGLVTDTQYF.

The gene calls are TRBV5-1 and TRBJ1-1; the D is unclear. Trimming left V 3 bases short and J 0 bases short, with 12 bases between. Germline V CDR1 and CDR2: SGHRS, YFSETQ. The CDR3 is made up of 15 amino acids. The CDR3 reads CASSSLGELNTEAFF. The CDR3 DNA sequence: TGCGCCAGCAGCTCTCTAGGTGAGCTGAACACTGAAGCTTTCTTT.

V and J are TRBV6-6 and TRBJ2-3; D might be TRBD2 (5 bases). Germline V gene lookup returns CDR1 MNHNY and CDR2 SVGAGI (reference sequence). This CDR3 region has 12 residues. Trimming took off 1 base at V and 6 bases at J, with 5 bases between the two ends. CDR3 bases: TGTGCCAGCAGTTACTGGGAGGATACGCAGTATTTT. Protein product: CASSYWEDTQYF.

This chain links TRBV10-2 with TRBJ1-2; maybe TRBD1 (6 bases). The CDR3 contains 13 residues. From germline, CDR1 is WSHSY and CDR2 SAAADI. V was trimmed by 7 bases and J by 6 bases, leaving 15 bases between them. DNA for the CDR3: TGCGCCAGCAACTCAGGGGCCGGCGATGGCTACACCTTC. This codes for CASNSGAGDGYTF.

This chain links TRBV10-2 with TRBJ2-7; D unresolved. Germline-derived CDR1 and CDR2 are WSHSY and SAAADI. This CDR3 is built from 13 residues. Trimming removed 9 bases from V and 2 bases from J, with 14 bases in between. CDR3 nucleotides: TGCGCCAGTAGCCGATATATTACCTACGAGCAGTACGTC. Translating it yields CASSRYITYEQYV.

The genes are TRBV7-9 and TRBJ2-4, with D possibly matching TRBD1 (6 bases). Trimming took off 5 bases at V and 1 base at J, with 15 bases between the two ends. The CDR3 loop spans 16 amino acids. Germline CDR1 SEHNR, CDR2 FQNEAQ (reference sequence). For the CDR3, the DNA is TGTGCCAGCAGCCTGGACAGAATTGGTGCCAAAAACATTCAGTACTTC. Its translation: CASSLDRIGAKNIQYF.

The chain is built from TRBV27 and TRBJ2-1; 7 bases match TRBD2. V lost 6 bases, J lost 1 base, and 6 bases stayed unmatched. Germline CDR1 and CDR2: MNHEY and SMNVEV (reference sequence). This CDR3 contains 15 residues. CDR3 sequence (DNA): TGTGCCAGCAGGCGAACTAGCGAATCCTACAATGAGCAGTTCTTC. Translating it yields CASRRTSESYNEQFF.

V is TRBV7-9 and J is TRBJ1-3; 11 positions agree with TRBD1. Germline CDR1 is SEHNR and CDR2 is FQNEAQ (reference sequence). Trimming cost V 5 bases and J 0 bases; bases outside gene matches: 12. The CDR3 runs to 19 residues. CDR3 sequence (DNA): TGTGCCAGCAGCCCCGGACAGGGGGCGAATGTTCGCTCTGGAAACACCATATATTTT. Its protein product is CASSPGQGANVRSGNTIYF.

This clone was picked up one time. The chain carries TRBV10-3 and TRBJ1-3; 9 bases are shared with TRBD1. Germline V gene sequence: CDR1 ENHRY, CDR2 SYGVKD. This CDR3 spans 16 amino acids. The V segment lost 3 bases and the J segment 3 bases; nucleotides outside the gene matches: 6. CDR3 region: CAISDPQGAYGNTIYF. In DNA form, the CDR3 reads TGTGCCATCAGTGATCCACAGGGGGCGTATGGAAACACCATATATTTT.

CDR3 sequence reads: CSVGTGAETQYF. The CDR3 DNA sequence: TGCAGCGTTGGTACAGGGGCCGAGACCCAGTACTTC. V is TRBV29-1 and J is TRBJ2-5; TRBD1 agrees at 7 bases. The CDR3 runs to 12 residues. Germline lookup yields CDR1 SQVTM and CDR2 ANQGSEA. J gave up 5 bases and V 4 bases, and 4 bases lay outside the gene matches.

The gene calls are TRBV5-6 and TRBJ1-2; D gene unclear. From germline, CDR1 is SGHDT and CDR2 YYEEEE. V shed 3 bases and J shed 4 bases, with 13 bases lying between them. The CDR3 covers 14 residues. CDR3 loop: CASSSYGIGYGYTF. CDR3 sequence (DNA): TGTGCCAGCAGCTCTTACGGTATCGGCTATGGCTACACCTTC.

This chain links TRBV25-1 with TRBJ1-2, with unresolved D. Trimming cost V 5 bases and J 1 base, with 11 bases left between them. There are 14 residues in the CDR3. Per the germline V gene, CDR1 is MGHDK and CDR2 is SYGVNS. The CDR3 bases are TGTGCCAGCAGTAATTCCGGGTTTAACTATGGCTACACCTTC. The encoded protein is CASSNSGFNYGYTF.

CDR3 in DNA: TGTGCCAGCAGCCTATGGACTAGCGGGGGCTTATGGAATGAGCAGTTCTTC. Translation: CASSLWTSGGLWNEQFF. V gene TRBV7-9 combines with J gene TRBJ2-1; 13 bases are a match to TRBD2. The V gene end was trimmed by 5 bases and the J gene end by 7 bases; junction bases not matched to a gene: 11. Germline V CDR1 and CDR2: SEHNR, FQNEAQ (reference sequence). The CDR3 covers 17 residues.

The rearrangement joins TRBV5-1 to TRBJ2-5, with a tentative D call TRBD1 (7 bases). There are 15 residues in the CDR3. CDR1 and CDR2 (germline): SGHRS, YFSETQ. The ends were cut back, 2 bases at V and 4 bases at J, with 15 bases in the middle. CDR3 nucleotide sequence: TGCGCCAGCAGCTTAGGTCAGGGGGGAGGAGAGACCCAGTACTTC. This sequence encodes CASSLGQGGGETQYF.

Turning to this clone: Other DNA sequences in the same sample also yield this CDR3. The chain recombines TRBV5-4 with TRBJ2-5; the D is unclear. Per germline, CDR1 SGHNT and CDR2 YYREEE (reference sequence). The CDR3 is made up of 14 amino acids. Trimming cost V 0 bases and J 1 base, with 7 bases left between them. Written as DNA, the CDR3 is TGTGCCAGCAGCTTGGCGGGTGTCCAAGAGACCCAGTACTTC. Its protein product is CASSLAGVQETQYF.

This clone was recorded a few times. CDR3 bases: TGTGCCAGTACGACAGGGGAAGATCAGCCCCAGCATTTT. Its protein is CASTTGEDQPQHF. The V gene is TRBV6-5, the J gene TRBJ1-5; 8 nucleotides align to TRBD1. The trim removed 9 bases at V and 5 bases at J, leaving 6 bases unmatched. Per the germline V gene, CDR1 is MNHEY and CDR2 is SVGAGI. The CDR3 spans 13 residues.

The CDR3 reads CASSQEPGSQPQHF. The CDR3 DNA reads TGTGCCAGCAGCCAAGAACCGGGGAGTCAGCCCCAGCATTTT. V is TRBV3-1 (or the pseudogene TRBV3-2) and J is TRBJ1-5; D call uncertain. Deletions cut 0 bases from V and 6 bases from J, with 9 bases between. The CDR3 is made up of 14 amino acids. The V gene's germline CDR1 is LGHDT and CDR2 YNNKEL (reference sequence).